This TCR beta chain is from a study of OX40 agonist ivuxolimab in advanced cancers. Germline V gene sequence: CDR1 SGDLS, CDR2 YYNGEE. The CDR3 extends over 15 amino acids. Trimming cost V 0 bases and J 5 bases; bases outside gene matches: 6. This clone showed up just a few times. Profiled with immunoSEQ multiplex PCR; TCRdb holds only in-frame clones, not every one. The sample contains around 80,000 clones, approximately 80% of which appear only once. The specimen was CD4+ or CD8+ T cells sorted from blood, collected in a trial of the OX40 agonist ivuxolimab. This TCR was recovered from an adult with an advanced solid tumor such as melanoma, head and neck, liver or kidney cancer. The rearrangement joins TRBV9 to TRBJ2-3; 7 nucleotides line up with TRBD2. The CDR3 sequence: CASSVGLARLDTQYF. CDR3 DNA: TGTGCCAGCAGCGTAGGACTAGCAAGGTTAGATACGCAGTATTTT.